The 18 T cell receptor beta chains listed next were all sequenced from one sample in a study of shared clonotypes between healthy human individuals (dated by TCRdb to the early 2020s). Library method: the immunoSEQ multiplex PCR assay. TCRdb took this table from immuneACCESS and kept in-frame rearrangements with V and J called. Such tables lack part of the clones; where checked against another copy, unresolved V genes explain under half of the gap, and the rest is unexplained. This sample holds about 820,000 clones; nearly 95% were observed only once. The top ten hold 24% of the sample. CD8 naive samples consisted of CD45RO-negative cells that were positively selected for CCR7, yielding a CD45RA+CCR7+ population without TemRA cells. The sample comprised naive CD8+ T cells sorted from blood. In the paper's terms, the cell subset or site label means: CD45RA+CCR7+. Receptor source: a young man in good health.

A remark on this clone: Germline is not matched at one junction end, which may reflect a read error. The chain recombines TRBV7-7 with TRBJ2-7, with 13 bases that match TRBD2. CDR1 is SSHAT, CDR2 FNYEAQ, per germline (reference sequence). The CDR3 has 21 residues. CDR3 sequence: CASSLDSGLAGVGQPPYEQYF. CDR3 coding DNA: TGTGCTAGCAGCTTAGACAGCGGACTAGCGGGAGTTGGTCAACCACCCTACGAGCAGTACTTC.

The J gene is TRBJ2-2, the V gene TRBV7-3; D possibly corresponds to TRBD2 (5 bases). The CDR3 runs 15 residues. Between the trimmed V and J ends, which lost 3 bases and 6 bases, there was a span of 14 bases. The V gene's germline CDR1 is SGHTA and CDR2 FQGTGA. This CDR3 reads CASSFTGIDSGELFF. Here the CDR3 DNA reads TGTGCCAGCAGCTTCACCGGGATTGATTCCGGGGAGCTGTTTTTT.

This rearrangement joins TRBV21-1 to TRBJ1-1. TRBV21-1 has pseudogene status. The CDR3 totals 16 residues. CDR3 region: CASSNFMSGPNTEAFF. In nucleotides, the CDR3 is TGTGCCAGCAGCAATTTTATGTCAGGACCGAACACTGAAGCTTTCTTT.

V gene TRBV25-1 combines with J gene TRBJ2-1; TRBD2 is a possible D gene (6 bases). This CDR3 has 14 residues. Germline CDR1 reads MGHDK; CDR2 reads SYGVNS. V was clipped by 6 bases and J by 0 bases, with 9 bases between them. CDR3 DNA sequence: TGTGCCAGCAGCCAGACTAGCTCCTACAATGAGCAGTTCTTC. Translating gives CASSQTSSYNEQFF.

The chain recombines TRBV7-9 with TRBJ2-7, with 8 bases that match TRBD1. Germline V gene data show CDR1 as SEHNR and CDR2 as FQNEAQ (reference sequence). V shed 2 bases, J shed 3 bases, and the junction held 6 bases outside the gene matches. The CDR3 loop spans 15 amino acids. CDR3 DNA sequence: TGTGCCAGCAGCTTACGACAGGGGCCTGTCTACGAGCAGTACTTC. Protein product: CASSLRQGPVYEQYF. The variable domain in full, with the rest retrieved from reference TRBV7-9 and TRBJ2-7, is DTGVSQNPRHKITKRGQNVTFRCDPISEHNRLYWYRQTLGQGPEFLTYFQNEAQLEKSRLLSDRFSAERPKGSFSTLEIQRTEQGDSAMYLCASSLRQGPVYEQYFGPGTRLTVT.

The chain links TRBV6-5 to TRBJ2-1, with TRBD2 matching 8 bases. J gave up 0 bases and V 5 bases, and 3 bases lay outside the gene matches. This CDR3 region has 15 residues. CDR1 is MNHEY and CDR2 is SVGAGI in the germline V gene. CDR3 amino acids: CASSTTSDSYNEQFF. For the CDR3, the DNA is TGTGCCAGCAGTACGACTAGCGACTCCTACAATGAGCAGTTCTTC.

The V and J genes are TRBV2 and TRBJ1-1; 10 bases align to TRBD1. Germline values: CDR1 SNHLY, CDR2 FYNNEI. The CDR3 has 13 residues. Trimming cost V 10 bases and J 0 bases; bases outside gene matches: 2. The DNA of the CDR3 is TGTGCCATCGGGACAGGGGTGAACACTGAAGCTTTCTTT. Its protein is CAIGTGVNTEAFF.

The rearrangement joins TRBV14 to TRBJ2-1; D is ambiguous. Germline V gives CDR1 SGHDN, CDR2 FVKESK. The CDR3 has 18 residues. Trimming removed 3 bases from V and 0 bases from J, with 18 bases in between. Here the CDR3 reads CASSHQEATLSSYNEQFF. The DNA of the CDR3 is TGTGCCAGCAGCCACCAAGAGGCGACTTTAAGCTCCTACAATGAGCAGTTCTTC.

This clone has just one count. The V and J genes are TRBV9 and TRBJ2-3, with TRBD1 as a possible D gene (5 bases). Germline V gene sequence: CDR1 SGDLS, CDR2 YYNGEE. V lost 4 bases to trimming and J lost 0 bases, with 15 bases between them. CDR3 length: 16 residues. The CDR3 reads CASSQRQMTSTDTQYF. The CDR3 bases are TGTGCCAGCAGCCAGAGACAGATGACTAGCACAGATACGCAGTATTTT.

This chain joins TRBV5-4 and TRBJ2-1; the match to TRBD2 covers 9 bases. Germline CDR1 reads SGHNT; CDR2 reads YYREEE (reference sequence). Losses at the gene ends were 3 bases for V and 6 bases for J; bases not matched to a gene: 7. This CDR3 region has 15 residues. DNA of the CDR3: TGTGCCAGCAGCTCGGGACTAGCACGGATCAATGAGCAGTTCTTC. It yields the protein CASSSGLARINEQFF.

This clone occurred once. The chain is built from TRBV16 and TRBJ2-1, with 9 bases aligning to TRBD1. Per the germline V gene, CDR1 is KGHSY and CDR2 is FQNENV. This CDR3 contains 15 residues. Trimming cost V 3 bases and J 8 bases; bases outside gene matches: 8. The CDR3 protein is CASSHLDRGNDEQFF. The CDR3 DNA is TGTGCCAGCAGCCATCTCGACAGGGGGAACGATGAGCAGTTCTTC.

This clone has a single count. The J gene is TRBJ2-7, the V gene TRBV6-1; 7 nucleotides align to TRBD1. CDR1 is MNHNS and CDR2 is SASEGT in the germline V gene. There are 14 residues in the CDR3. The V segment lost 6 bases and the J segment 4 bases; nucleotides outside the gene matches: 9. This CDR3 reads CASRDGTALYEQYF. CDR3 bases: TGTGCCAGCAGGGACGGGACAGCCTTATACGAGCAGTACTTC.

A note on this clone: Other DNA sequences within the sample encode an identical CDR3. The chain joins TRBV11-2 to TRBJ1-1; D is uncertain. This CDR3 is built from 14 residues. V dropped 3 bases and J dropped 1 base, with 9 bases sitting between them. In germline, CDR1 is SGHAT, CDR2 FQNNGV. CDR3 loop: CASSLTPRNTEAFF. CDR3 DNA sequence: TGTGCCAGCAGCTTGACACCTCGGAACACTGAAGCTTTCTTT.

The chain carries TRBV29-1 and TRBJ2-7; the D gene is possibly TRBD1 (7 bases). CDR1 SQVTM and CDR2 ANQGSEA come from the germline V gene. Trimming took off 6 bases at V and 6 bases at J, with 15 bases between the two ends. The CDR3 has 12 residues. The CDR3 DNA reads as TGCAGCGTCCTGCATCAGGGGGGCGAGCAGTACTTC. Its protein is CSVLHQGGEQYF.

Concerning this clone itself: The same CDR3 is also encoded by other DNA sequences in this sample. This rearrangement joins TRBV7-9 to TRBJ1-1, with 7 positions matching TRBD1. V was clipped by 5 bases and J by 4 bases; unmatched bases: 1. This CDR3 contains 12 residues. Germline CDR1 SEHNR, CDR2 FQNEAQ (reference sequence). CDR3 in amino acids: CASSPGGTEAFF. In DNA, the CDR3 is TGTGCCAGCAGCCCAGGGGGCACTGAAGCTTTCTTT.

The V and J genes are TRBV19 and TRBJ2-1; D ambiguous. Trimming left V 1 base short and J 13 bases short, with 11 bases between. Germline CDR1 LNHDA, CDR2 SQIVND (reference sequence). The CDR3 has 12 residues. CDR3 sequence (DNA): TGTGCCAGTAGTATAGGGGTAGCCAACCAGTTCTTC. It yields the protein CASSIGVANQFF.

The chain recombines TRBV11-2 with TRBJ2-7, with D uncertain. Germline lookup yields CDR1 SGHAT and CDR2 FQNNGV. The length of the CDR3 is 11 residues. The V gene lost 1 base and the J gene lost 5 bases, with 3 bases spanning the gap. The CDR3 reads CASSLGDEQYF. The DNA of the CDR3 is TGTGCCAGCAGCTTAGGTGACGAGCAGTACTTC.

This chain connects TRBV7-9 to TRBJ2-7; 8 bases map to TRBD1. The CDR3 length is 13 residues. After removal of 4 bases from V and 3 bases from J, the junction contained 2 bases not matched to a gene. Germline loops: CDR1 SEHNR, CDR2 FQNEAQ (reference sequence). The CDR3 protein is CASSSDRVYEQYF. DNA for the CDR3: TGTGCCAGCAGCTCGGACAGGGTCTACGAGCAGTACTTC.